This TCR beta chain was obtained from a study of cytomegalovirus exposure and HLA in healthy donors. Study-level background: Researchers found that approximately 85% of 300 to 450 genotyped donors fell within the Caucasian-associated ancestry cluster.

Germline CDR1 and CDR2: SGHNT and YYREEE (reference sequence). V dropped 0 bases and J dropped 2 bases, with 12 bases sitting between them. The CDR3 is 15 amino acids. Vbeta (60) and Jbeta (13) primers were used in the PCR. Using immunoSEQ multiplex PCR, the repertoire was profiled, and TCRdb retains in-frame clones only, with some absent. Of 60,000 to 85,000 clones listed, around 78% are singletons. Healthy bone marrow donors made up the cohort. The clonotype originates from a man in his forties in good health and CMV-seronegative. The rearrangement links TRBV5-4 to TRBJ2-7; perhaps TRBD1 as D (6 bases). Sequenced input: PBMCs. CDR3: CASSLGQGRTYEQYF. In DNA, the CDR3 is TGTGCCAGCAGCTTGGGGCAGGGGAGAACCTACGAGCAGTACTTC.